This T cell receptor (beta chain) is drawn from a study of blood T cells in healthy people across ages. CDR3 size: 16 residues. With 0 bases removed from V and 2 bases from J, the gap between germline ends came to 13 bases. Germline values: CDR1 LGHNA, CDR2 YNFKEQ. The table lists this clonotype with many counts. Combining a sample-barcoded 5' primer with a J-beta primer mix, a second PCR ran for roughly 7 to 11 cycles. One entry per CDR3 protein results from TCRdb running MiXCR on the 5' RACE reads. The sample includes hundreds of thousands of distinct CDR3 sequences, 45% to 60% of them seen just once.

The origin of this receptor is a woman of 80 years or more in good health. The V gene is TRBV4-2, the J gene TRBJ2-5; D may match TRBD1 or TRBD2 (6 bases each). The specimen was blood. The CDR3 sequence is CASSQDWGAFQETQYF. The CDR3 nucleotides are TGTGCCAGCAGCCAAGATTGGGGGGCGTTTCAAGAGACCCAGTACTTC.